Detailed here is one TCR beta chain. Germline CDR1 is SEHNR and CDR2 is FQNEAQ (reference sequence). The CDR3 is 17 residues long. V gave up 5 bases and J gave up 4 bases; unmatched junction bases: 12. These data belong to a study of CD8 T cells in Susac syndrome. About 0.45 to 1 ug RNA was reverse transcribed with random hexamers. TCRdb passed the immunoSEQ multiplex PCR reads through MiXCR, listing each CDR3 protein once. Of about 53,000 distinct CDR3 sequences in the sample, roughly 94% are singletons; the top ten hold 0.75%. The V call is TRBV7-9, the J call TRBJ2-3, with 10 bases that match TRBD1. Sequencing used CD8+ T cells from PBMCs. The origin of this receptor is a human donor with Susac syndrome. The CDR3 here is CASSRTSAGTGADTQYF. DNA of the CDR3: TGTGCCAGCAGCCGCACAAGTGCGGGGACAGGGGCAGATACGCAGTATTTT.